This TCR beta chain came from a study of blood T cell repertoires in COVID-19 (TCRdb year 2020). About the study as a whole: The collaborator samples originated in the United States, Italy and Spain and spanned the acute and convalescent phases of COVID-19. The material from the prospective study consisted of cDNA or gDNA derived from T cells, B-cell-depleted T cells, or PBMCs. Subjects who had been exposed to COVID-19, were actively infected with it, or had recovered from it provided the deeply sampled blood TCRbeta repertoires that made up the dataset. The repertoires were released in a freely available public database intended as a resource for research on the immune response to SARS-CoV-2. The samples were drawn from the first 160 participants of the ongoing ImmuneRACE study and from roughly 1,300 subjects provided by 6 global collaborators. The sample metadata nearly always contained a de-identified subject ID, COVID-19 status, age in years and sex. Where HLA class I and class II types were available, the types were taken from metadata supplied by the sample provider, not from assay-based typing.

In regard to this clone: Its antigen is not yet known. There are no base qualities to consult, and no much larger clone falls within one base.

Overall results and qualifications from the work: Clinical and demographic metadata were provided uncurated, with the amount varying by source and participant.

The immunoSEQ Assay, a bias-controlled multiplex PCR, was used to amplify TCRbeta CDR3 regions from genomic DNA. Processing in the source paper ran as follows. Nucleated cell counts per sample were estimated from amplification of reference gene primers within the assay. Sequence reads were collapsed and filtered to measure the absolute abundance of every unique TCRbeta CDR3 rearrangement. For each sample, productive Simpson clonality was calculated as the square root of Simpson's diversity index over productive rearrangements. TCRdb took over this immuneACCESS table, retaining in-frame rearrangements with V and J assigned. Such tables are incomplete; in checked studies, under half of the missing clones stem from an unresolved V gene, and the remainder is unexplained. V and J calls and clone size are as listed in that table; D and trimming were resolved from the DNA. This sample is represented by 200,000 to 300,000 clones; about 93% of them were singletons. Clones ranked in the top ten supply roughly 0.8% of the sample.

At one collaborating source in Seattle, patients were enrolled during active infection and were followed longitudinally through the course of disease. Collaborating institutions collected whole blood in K2EDTA tubes following their own protocols. For TCRbeta analysis, collaborators shipped samples as frozen whole blood, isolated PBMCs, or DNA extracted from either of those sample types. This clonotype was obtained from a man aged 25 to 40 with COVID-19, enrolled during active disease. The sample consisted of peripheral blood.

The CDR3 amino acid sequence is: CASSLQSGQGASGYTF. The DNA sequence is TGTGCCAGCAGCCTACAGTCGGGACAGGGGGCGAGTGGCTACACCTTC. Rearrangement joined TRBV11-2 to TRBJ1-2; TRBD1 aligns with 12 central bases. V and J are trimmed by 5 bases and 7 bases, and the gene matches miss 11 bases of the junction. The CDR3 has 16 amino acids, counting the end cysteine and phenylalanine. The kept DNA is CDR3 alone, 48 bases in frame from the first base. According to the germline V gene, CDR1 reads SGHAT and CDR2 reads FQNNGV.